This is a list of T cell receptor beta chains from one sample in a study of beta chain features in type 1 diabetes. Sequencing used immunoSEQ multiplex PCR; TCRdb keeps in-frame clones, though not all of them. Of 640,000 or so clones in the sample, over 11% are singletons; the top ten hold 0.04%. The sample taken for sequencing was naive CD4+ T cells from blood. Source of these receptors: a man between 18 and 29 years old with type 1 diabetes. Each CDR3 is given with its conserved first and last residue. Rows give clone size only sometimes, using once, few, many, or a class for an expanded clone.

V: TRBV11-1
J: TRBJ2-7
size: few
CDR3: CASSFRRASYEQYF

V: TRBV27
J: TRBJ2-7
size: NA
CDR3: CASSSSTSGRVYEQYF

V: TRBV5-1
J: TRBJ1-2
size: few
CDR3: CASSTNVAQADGYTF

V: TRBV9
J: TRBJ2-1
size: NA
CDR3: CASSVAGTEPNEQFF

V: TRBV25-1
J: TRBJ1-1
size: NA
CDR3: CASSERQGAQTEAFF

V: TRBV5-4
J: TRBJ2-1
size: NA
CDR3: CASSLGSGSSYNEQFF

V: TRBV9
J: TRBJ1-6
size: NA
CDR3: CASSVGQGSSYNSPLHF

V: TRBV5-1
J: TRBJ1-5
size: NA
CDR3: CASSSGTDSRQPQHF

V: TRBV7-9
J: TRBJ2-7
size: NA
CDR3: CASSPGVAVSYEQYF

V: TRBV11-2
J: TRBJ2-7
size: few
CDR3: CASTFRDHYEQYF

V: TRBV6-5
J: TRBJ1-1
size: NA
CDR3: CASNVKAEAFF

V: TRBV30
J: TRBJ1-6
size: NA
CDR3: CAWSVSRSPGNSPLHF

V: TRBV27
J: TRBJ1-4
size: NA
CDR3: CASSRQRVSTNEKLFF

V: TRBV7-6
J: TRBJ1-5
size: NA
CDR3: CASSLGQALSNQPQHF

V: TRBV5-1
J: TRBJ1-1
size: NA
CDR3: CASSLGRTNTEAFF

V: TRBV30
J: TRBJ1-2
size: NA
CDR3: CAWSSQADYGYTF

V: TRBV29-1
J: TRBJ2-3
size: NA
CDR3: CSVQLTSGTGDTQYF

V: TRBV14
J: TRBJ1-2
size: few
CDR3: CASSRFSGTPYGYTF

V: TRBV5-1
J: TRBJ2-3
size: NA
CDR3: CASSLFGALSTDTQYF

V: TRBV5-1
J: TRBJ2-7
size: few
CDR3: CASSPNPSGDYEQYF

V: TRBV7-9
J: TRBJ2-1
size: many
CDR3: CASRVGSGNEQFF

V: TRBV7-2
J: TRBJ2-7
size: NA
CDR3: CASSLATGSMGEQYF

V: TRBV5-1
J: TRBJ2-1
size: NA
CDR3: CASSSTSGSYNEQFF

V: TRBV11-2
J: TRBJ1-1
size: few
CDR3: CASSLHGKGTEAFF

V: TRBV5-1
J: TRBJ2-7
size: NA
CDR3: CASSSAGDEQYF

V: TRBV5-4
J: TRBJ2-5
size: many
CDR3: CASSFQETQYF

V: TRBV30
J: TRBJ1-4
size: NA
CDR3: CAWSRDRYSEKLFF

V: TRBV5-1
J: TRBJ1-2
size: few
CDR3: CASSEQGDYGYTF

V: TRBV7-9
J: TRBJ1-2
size: few
CDR3: CASSLNGVGGYTF

V: TRBV4-2
J: TRBJ1-5
size: few
CDR3: CASSQAVAGGNSNQPQHF

V: TRBV6-5
J: TRBJ2-2
size: NA
CDR3: CASSTSGPPRGELFF

V: TRBV5-1
J: TRBJ1-1
size: NA
CDR3: CASSSSLNTEAFF

V: TRBV30
J: TRBJ1-1
size: few
CDR3: CAWSVQLNTEAFF

V: TRBV9
J: TRBJ1-1
size: few
CDR3: CASSTRTGSDTEAFF

V: TRBV7-9
J: TRBJ1-1
size: few
CDR3: CASSPPLTRNEAFF

V: TRBV28
J: TRBJ1-5
size: NA
CDR3: CASSLPPRGGSPQHF

V: TRBV10-3
J: TRBJ2-7
size: few
CDR3: CAIGGRVGGSYEQYF

V: TRBV2
J: TRBJ1-4
size: NA
CDR3: CASSTRQGGEKLFF

V: TRBV5-4
J: TRBJ1-5
size: NA
CDR3: CASSLQGNQPQHF

V: TRBV9
J: TRBJ2-1
size: NA
CDR3: CASSVEREQFF

V: TRBV25-1
J: TRBJ1-5
size: few
CDR3: CASSGQGGRPQHF

V: TRBV2
J: TRBJ2-1
size: NA
CDR3: CASSGGLAGGPGNEQFF

V: TRBV18
J: TRBJ1-5
size: NA
CDR3: CASSHGQGEGSNQPQHF

V: TRBV27
J: TRBJ1-4
size: NA
CDR3: CASRSYMRATNEKLFF

V: TRBV6-5
J: TRBJ1-1
size: NA
CDR3: CASSYLGTGEAFF

V: TRBV9
J: TRBJ1-1
size: few
CDR3: CASSVSGSGNTEAFF